The sequence of this T cell receptor beta chain was determined in a study of siplizumab effects on memory and regulatory T cells. Broader study findings: Siplizumab significantly reduced alloreactive sequences traceable to unstimulated CD4+ memory cells.

About this clone itself: Its antigen is currently unknown.

The V and J ends lost 5 bases and 7 bases respectively, with 17 bases between them. The CDR3 covers 15 residues. The germline V gene encodes CDR1 MNHEY and CDR2 SMNVEV (reference sequence). Per sample, the assay covered roughly 10^5 TCR templates. Generated by immunoSEQ multiplex PCR, the TCRdb table keeps only in-frame clones and is missing some. Among about 26,000 clones listed, 80% to 90% were seen once. The source is a human donor in good health. The sample was memory CD4+ T cells sorted from blood. V gene TRBV27 combines with J gene TRBJ1-4; the D gene is possibly TRBD1 (5 bases). This CDR3 is CASSLGRTRGEKLFF. The DNA for the CDR3 is TGTGCCAGCAGTCTGGGGAGGACGAGGGGTGAAAAACTGTTTTTT.